This T cell receptor beta chain was documented in a study of T cell responses to AZD1222 COVID-19 vaccine. TCRdb's table, derived via immunoSEQ multiplex PCR, lists solely in-frame clones and lacks some. The sample yields about 120,000 clones, about nine tenths seen once. J lost 0 bases, V lost 1 base, and 5 bases had no gene match. Germline-derived CDR1 and CDR2 are LGHNA and YSLEER. The length of the CDR3 is 17 residues. The sequences come from peripheral blood, collected on day 0 of AZD1222 vaccination. The receptor comes from an adult in good health. The rearrangement links TRBV4-3 to TRBJ2-5; 10 bases agree with TRBD2. CDR3 DNA: TGCGCCAGCAGCCAAGCTCAACTAGCGGGAAACCAAGAGACCCAGTACTTC. This codes for CASSQAQLAGNQETQYF.